This T cell receptor (beta chain) was found in a study of CD8 T cells in Susac syndrome. CDR1 and CDR2 (germline): SEHNR, FQNEAQ (reference sequence). The ends lost 1 base at V and 1 base at J; junction bases unmatched: 6. The CDR3 length is 16 residues. The authors reverse transcribed 0.5 to 1 ug RNA with random hexamers. TCRdb re-called the immunoSEQ multiplex PCR reads with MiXCR, one entry per CDR3 protein. There are some 110,000 distinct CDR3 sequences in the sample; around 94% occur only once, and 0.085% to 0.09% lies in the top ten. Blood CD8+ and CD4+ T cells underwent high-throughput TCR beta sequencing.

This chain joins TRBV7-9 and TRBJ1-1; 7 bases are a match to TRBD1. This sequence originates from a human donor in good health. The specimen was CD4+ T cells from PBMCs. The CDR3 DNA sequence: TGTGCCAGCAGCTTAGGGGCAGGGGGTCGGAACACTGAAGCTTTCTTT. Protein: CASSLGAGGRNTEAFF.